This T cell receptor beta chain was retrieved from a study of blood T cell repertoires in COVID-19. The overall study: Samples of COVID-19 (acute and convalescent) were obtained from the United States, Italy and Spain.

Sequenced by immunoSEQ multiplex PCR; TCRdb stores in-frame clones only, minus some. The sample lists 65,000 to 80,000 clones, approximately 90% occurring once. CDR3 length equals 15 residues. V was pared by 6 bases and J by 3 bases, with 6 bases of the junction left unmatched. Germline CDR1 reads MNHEY; CDR2 reads SVGAGI. Material: peripheral blood. V usage is TRBV6-5 and J usage is TRBJ2-3; 10 bases agree with TRBD1. The TCR originated in a man aged 70 or older with active or convalescent COVID-19. The CDR3 sequence is CASSPTGGPTDTQYF. CDR3 bases: TGTGCCAGCAGCCCGACAGGGGGCCCAACAGATACGCAGTATTTT.